Listed here are 32 T cell receptor beta chains from one sample, sequenced in a study of cytomegalovirus exposure and HLA in healthy donors. The PCR used 60 Vbeta and 13 Jbeta primers. Here immunoSEQ multiplex PCR was the method, and the copy in TCRdb shows in-frame clones only, minus some. The sample has about 160,000 clones; about 77% are singletons. Sequencing input: PBMCs. These receptors all come from a woman aged 45-60 years in good health and CMV-seronegative.

The chain combines TRBV27 with TRBJ1-5; the D is unclear. This CDR3 region has 14 residues. CDR1 MNHEY and CDR2 SMNVEV come from the germline V gene (reference sequence). V lost 3 bases and J lost 1, with 7 bases in between. The chain's CDR3 is CASSFAGSNQPQHF. The CDR3, as DNA: TGTGCCAGCAGTTTTGCGGGCAGCAATCAGCCCCAGCATTTT.

J is TRBJ2-7 and V is TRBV11-2, with 7 bases fitting TRBD1. This CDR3 spans 14 amino acids. Germline V CDR1 and CDR2: SGHAT, FQNNGV. The junction had 7 bases not matched to a gene; V was cut back by 5 bases and J by 3 bases. The CDR3 loop is CASSLRGGLYEQYF. The CDR3 DNA follows: TGTGCCAGCAGCCTTCGAGGGGGCCTCTACGAGCAGTACTTC.

The rearrangement uses TRBV27 and TRBJ2-7; 11 nucleotides line up with TRBD2. Unmatched junction bases numbered 10, after V lost 5 bases and J lost 7 bases. The CDR3 is 15 residues long. Germline loops: CDR1 MNHEY, CDR2 SMNVEV (reference sequence). The CDR3 is CASSLSGRGGREQYF. Written as DNA, the CDR3 is TGTGCCAGCAGTCTTAGCGGGAGGGGAGGGAGGGAGCAGTACTTC.

The chain has TRBV5-1 and TRBJ2-4; 10 positions match TRBD2. The V and J ends lost 4 bases and 3 bases, in that order; junction bases with no gene match: 7. There are 16 residues in the CDR3. CDR1 is SGHRS, CDR2 YFSETQ, per germline. CDR3 DNA: TGCGCCAGCAGCACGGGACTAGCGACAAACAAAAACATTCAGTACTTC. Its protein product is CASSTGLATNKNIQYF.

This clone came up once. The chain couples TRBV27 to TRBJ2-3; 9 bases agree with TRBD1. The germline V gene encodes CDR1 MNHEY and CDR2 SMNVEV (reference sequence). The CDR3 consists of 17 residues. Trimming cost V 3 bases and J 9 bases; bases outside gene matches: 16. CDR3 in amino acids: CASSFPKTGGSPPTQYF. The DNA of the CDR3 is TGTGCCAGCAGTTTCCCCAAGACAGGGGGGTCACCCCCGACGCAGTATTTT.

The table lists this clone with a few counts. The CDR3: CASSPKFRVNNEQFF. CDR3 coding DNA: TGTGCCAGCAGCCCCAAATTCCGGGTAAACAATGAGCAGTTCTTC. The rearrangement joins TRBV7-9 to TRBJ2-1; D uncertain. The CDR3 contains 15 residues. V lost 5 bases, J lost 5 bases, and 16 bases lay in between. Germline V gives CDR1 SEHNR, CDR2 FQNEAQ (reference sequence).

V gene TRBV10-3 combines with J gene TRBJ2-1; the match to TRBD1 covers 9 bases. With V trimmed by 5 bases and J by 4 bases, 6 bases remained unmatched. The CDR3 runs 15 residues. Germline V gene lookup returns CDR1 ENHRY and CDR2 SYGVKD. CDR3 protein: CAISQDRGGYNEQFF. The CDR3 region has the DNA TGTGCCATCAGTCAGGACAGGGGTGGGTACAATGAGCAGTTCTTC.

This chain joins TRBV5-1 and TRBJ2-3, with 12 bases aligning to TRBD2. Unmatched junction bases numbered 8, after V lost 8 bases and J lost 1 base. Germline CDR1 and CDR2: SGHRS and YFSETQ. This CDR3 is built from 16 residues. The CDR3 is CASSWGLAGRTDTQYF. CDR3 bases: TGCGCCAGTTCCTGGGGACTAGCGGGCCGCACAGATACGCAGTATTTT.

This chain links TRBV7-8 with TRBJ2-7; 10 nucleotides line up with TRBD1. The CDR3 consists of 17 residues. The trim removed 7 bases at V and 2 bases at J, leaving 14 bases unmatched. Germline CDR1 SGHVS, CDR2 FQNEAQ. CDR3 sequence reads: CASTYLDRDRGPYEQYF. CDR3 DNA sequence: TGTGCCAGCACCTACCTAGACCGGGACAGGGGACCCTACGAGCAGTACTTC.

The rearrangement joins TRBV6-5 to TRBJ1-1, with D possibly TRBD1 on 6 matching bases. Germline values: CDR1 MNHEY, CDR2 SVGAGI. There are 13 residues in the CDR3. The germline V and J ends were trimmed by 7 bases and 5 bases, with 14 bases remaining between them. The CDR3 reads CASTRTVSTEAFF. The CDR3 region has the DNA TGTGCCAGCACGAGGACAGTCTCGACTGAAGCTTTCTTT.

The chain recombines TRBV28 with TRBJ1-5; D not certain. This CDR3 region has 14 residues. The germline V gene encodes CDR1 MDHEN and CDR2 SYDVKM. With 6 bases removed from V and 8 bases from J, the gap between germline ends came to 17 bases. CDR3 coding DNA: TGTGCCAGCAGCCCCCTCCAAGCAGCGAAGCCCCAGCATTTT. Amino acid sequence: CASSPLQAAKPQHF. Combining the CDR3 with reference TRBV28 and TRBJ1-5 gives the whole variable domain DVKVTQSSRYLVKRTGEKVFLECVQDMDHENMFWYRQDPGLGLRLIYFSYDVKMKEKGDIPEGYSVSREKKERFSLILESASTNQTSMYLCASSPLQAAKPQHFGDGTRLSIL.

The chain couples TRBV9 to TRBJ2-3, with D possibly TRBD1 on 5 matching bases. Deletions cut 5 bases from V and 2 bases from J, with 12 bases between. CDR1 SGDLS and CDR2 YYNGEE come from the germline V gene. The CDR3 runs 14 residues. The DNA for the CDR3 is TGTGCCAGCAGTAGGGGAAGAAACACAGATACGCAGTATTTT. Protein: CASSRGRNTDTQYF. The whole variable domain, filled in from reference TRBV9 and TRBJ2-3, reads DSGVTQTPKHLITATGQRVTLRCSPRSGDLSVYWYQQSLDQGLQFLIQYYNGEERAKGNILERFSAQQFPDLHSELNLSSLELGDSALYFCASSRGRNTDTQYFGPGTRLTVL.

This rearrangement joins TRBV10-3 to TRBJ2-7; D might be TRBD1 (7 bases). Germline-derived CDR1 and CDR2 are ENHRY and SYGVKD. V lost 0 bases and J lost 6, with 9 bases in between. This CDR3 has 13 residues. The CDR3 nucleotides read TGTGCCATCAGTGAGTCGCAGGGGGGCGAGCAGTACTTC. It specifies CAISESQGGEQYF.

This chain links TRBV19 with TRBJ2-7; 7 positions agree with TRBD1. The length of the CDR3 is 16 residues. The germline CDR1 and CDR2 sequences are LNHDA and SQIVND (reference sequence). V trimming: 3 bases; J trimming: 5 bases; junction bases outside the gene matches: 13. Here the CDR3 DNA reads TGTGCCAGTAGTATCCACAGGGGATCATGGTCTAACGAGCAGTACTTC. Protein: CASSIHRGSWSNEQYF.

The chain uses TRBV5-1 and TRBJ2-1; D unclear. Trimming cost V 2 bases and J 6 bases, with 6 bases left between them. The length of the CDR3 is 12 residues. Germline V CDR1 and CDR2: SGHRS, YFSETQ. The CDR3 DNA reads TGCGCCAGCAGCTTTCAGCGCAATGAGCAGTTCTTC. Translation gives CASSFQRNEQFF.

This clone showed up just once. CDR3 bases: TGTGCCAGCAGCTTAGCTGGCCGGCCAGGGGTAAACTACGAGCAGTACTTC. Its protein product is CASSLAGRPGVNYEQYF. The chain couples TRBV13 to TRBJ2-5, with D possibly matching TRBD1 (6 bases). The J call may be mistaken, given a closer DNA end match to TRBJ2-7. Germline-derived CDR1 and CDR2 are PRHDT and FYEKMQ (reference sequence). The CDR3 length is 17 residues.

Note on this clone: At one of its ends the junction is not consistent with the germline gene, which may arise from a read error. The rearrangement uses TRBV11-2 and TRBJ2-1, with 11 bases fitting TRBD2. Germline CDR1 reads SGHAT; CDR2 reads FQNNGV. The CDR3 length is 17 residues. The CDR3 nucleotides are TGTGCCAGCACCTTAACGCTACTAGCGGGGGAAGACAATGAGCAGTTCTTC. Translating gives CASTLTLLAGEDNEQFF.

Concerning this clone itself: Other DNA sequences in the same sample also yield this CDR3. V is TRBV27 and J is TRBJ2-7, with 12 bases fitting TRBD2. The CDR3 length is 14 residues. The V and J ends lost 6 bases and 1 base, in that order; junction bases with no gene match: 1. The germline V gene has CDR1 MNHEY and CDR2 SMNVEV (reference sequence). For the CDR3, the DNA is TGTGCCAGCAGACTAGCGGGGGGTTCCTACGAGCAGTACTTC. This gives the protein CASRLAGGSYEQYF.

The table lists this clone with a few counts. The rearrangement joins TRBV7-2 to TRBJ1-2, with TRBD1 as a possible D gene (6 bases). CDR1 and CDR2 from the germline V gene are SGHTA and FQGNSA. The CDR3 is made up of 14 amino acids. V was trimmed by 5 bases and J by 2 bases, leaving 12 bases between them. CDR3 in amino acids: CASSPTGTNYGYTF. The CDR3 region has the DNA TGTGCCAGCAGCCCAACAGGGACCAACTATGGCTACACCTTC.

V and J are TRBV11-3 and TRBJ2-3, with D tentatively TRBD2 (6 bases). The CDR3 sequence is 15 residues long. The V gene's germline CDR1 is SGHNT and CDR2 YENEEA. The germline V and J ends were trimmed by 8 bases and 1 base, with 16 bases remaining between them. CDR3 protein: CASALGGGGTDTQYF. The CDR3 DNA is TGTGCCAGCGCCTTGGGGGGAGGAGGCACAGATACGCAGTATTTT.

V gene TRBV7-2 combines with J gene TRBJ1-2; 8 positions agree with TRBD1. The trim removed 5 bases at V and 8 bases at J, leaving 10 bases unmatched. The CDR3 totals 14 residues. Looked up from germline, CDR1 is SGHTA and CDR2 is FQGNSA. The chain's CDR3 is CASSPRTGKEGYTF. The CDR3 nucleotides read TGTGCCAGCAGCCCCAGGACAGGGAAGGAAGGCTACACCTTC.

The chain links TRBV27 to TRBJ1-2; 10 nucleotides align to TRBD1. This CDR3 contains 15 residues. J gave up 5 bases and V 6 bases, and 9 bases lay outside the gene matches. Germline V gene sequence: CDR1 MNHEY, CDR2 SMNVEV (reference sequence). CDR3 in DNA: TGTGCCAGCAGCTACCGGGACAGGGGTCGGTATGGCTACACCTTC. As protein: CASSYRDRGRYGYTF.

This clone was found once. This rearrangement joins TRBV7-9 to TRBJ2-3; 7 positions match TRBD1. The CDR3 loop spans 12 amino acids. Germline V gene data show CDR1 as SEHNR and CDR2 as FQNEAQ (reference sequence). V dropped 6 bases and J dropped 4; count of bases not matched to a gene: 1. Here the CDR3 DNA reads TGTGCCAGCAGAGGGGGCCCAGATACGCAGTATTTT. It translates to CASRGGPDTQYF.

The J gene is TRBJ1-2, the V gene TRBV9, with TRBD1 as a possible D gene (5 bases). Trimming left V 3 bases short and J 2 bases short, with 14 bases between. Germline assignment: CDR1 SGDLS and CDR2 YYNGEE. CDR3 length equals 15 residues. The CDR3 bases are TGTGCCAGCAGCGAGGGCCAGGGTCTAAACTATGGCTACACCTTC. This sequence encodes CASSEGQGLNYGYTF.

The chain employs TRBV2 and TRBJ1-1; D is possibly TRBD1 (6 bases). The ends were cut back, 5 bases at V and 1 base at J, with 14 bases in the middle. Per germline, CDR1 SNHLY and CDR2 FYNNEI. The CDR3 contains 15 residues. The CDR3 protein is CASSSTGSGNTEAFF. CDR3 nucleotide sequence: TGTGCCAGCAGTAGTACAGGGTCGGGGAACACTGAAGCTTTCTTT.

This clone was counted between two and nine times. The chain combines TRBV5-6 with TRBJ2-3, with D maybe TRBD2 (5 bases). The CDR3 covers 15 residues. Trimming pared 1 base from V and 0 bases from J, leaving 9 bases between. Germline lookup yields CDR1 SGHDT and CDR2 YYEEEE. The chain's CDR3 is CASSLLLDSTDTQYF. The CDR3 DNA is TGTGCCAGCAGCTTGTTACTAGATAGCACAGATACGCAGTATTTT. Variable domain in full (rest from reference TRBV5-6 and TRBJ2-3): DAGVTQSPTHLIKTRGQQVTLRCSPKSGHDTVSWYQQALGQGPQFIFQYYEEEERQRGNFPDRFSGHQFPNYSSELNVNALLLGDSALYLCASSLLLDSTDTQYFGPGTRLTVL.

The V and J genes are TRBV28 and TRBJ2-2, with a weak D call TRBD2 (6 bases). The CDR3 sequence is 16 residues long. V was cut by 5 bases and J by 7 bases, with 20 bases left in between. The germline gives CDR1 MDHEN, CDR2 SYDVKM. The CDR3 loop is CASSRYGSPGVGELFF. The DNA of the CDR3 is TGTGCCAGCAGTCGCTACGGGTCCCCGGGGGTCGGGGAGCTGTTTTTT.

The V call is TRBV18, the J call TRBJ2-3; D possibly corresponds to TRBD2 (5 bases). The CDR3 sequence is 15 residues long. The germline V and J ends were trimmed by 6 bases and 0 bases, with 13 bases remaining between them. The germline V gene encodes CDR1 KGHSH and CDR2 LQKENI. CDR3 residues: CASSPIPGSTDTQYF. The CDR3 DNA follows: TGTGCCAGCTCGCCCATCCCGGGAAGCACAGATACGCAGTATTTT.

This chain joins TRBV7-6 and TRBJ2-5, with D hard to call. The germline CDR1 and CDR2 sequences are SGHVS and FNYEAQ. This CDR3 contains 14 residues. V was shortened by 0 bases and J by 2 bases, with 7 bases between the two germline ends. CDR3 sequence (DNA): TGTGCCAGCAGCTTAGCTGGCAGGCAAGAGACCCAGTACTTC. Translation: CASSLAGRQETQYF.

V is TRBV18 and J is TRBJ1-1, with TRBD1 as a possible D gene (6 bases). The length of the CDR3 is 14 residues. V lost 1 base and J lost 1, with 7 bases in between. CDR1 is KGHSH and CDR2 is LQKENI in the germline V gene. Here the CDR3 reads CASSPQGENTEAFF. The CDR3 nucleotides read TGTGCCAGCTCACCACAGGGGGAGAACACTGAAGCTTTCTTT. Variable domain in full (rest from reference TRBV18 and TRBJ1-1): NAGVMQNPRHLVRRRGQEARLRCSPMKGHSHVYWYRQLPEEGLKFMVYLQKENIIDESGMPKERFSAEFPKEGPSILRIQQVVRGDSAAYFCASSPQGENTEAFFGQGTRLTVV.

The CDR3 spells CASSTIPGQGTGANVLTF. Written as DNA, the CDR3 is TGTGCCAGCAGCACTATACCGGGACAGGGTACCGGGGCCAACGTCCTGACTTTC. The chain carries TRBV7-2 and TRBJ2-6, with 9 bases identical to TRBD1. CDR3 length: 18 residues. V was pared by 5 bases and J by 4 bases, with 12 bases of the junction left unmatched. In germline, CDR1 is SGHTA, CDR2 FQGNSA.

This chain links TRBV7-6 with TRBJ1-6, with TRBD1 matching over 10 bases. The V gene end was trimmed by 7 bases and the J gene end by 12 bases; junction bases not matched to a gene: 12. Germline V gives CDR1 SGHVS, CDR2 FNYEAQ. The CDR3 runs 15 residues. The CDR3 here is CASTSGTGAIRPLHF. The CDR3 DNA follows: TGTGCCAGCACCTCCGGGACAGGGGCTATTCGACCCCTCCACTTT.